Listed here is a single T cell receptor (beta chain). The repertoire was sequenced with immunoSEQ multiplex PCR; TCRdb's copy has only in-frame clones and lacks some. In the table there are roughly 180,000 clones, approximately 80% of which are singletons. From germline, CDR1 is SQVTM and CDR2 ANQGSEA. V lost 5 bases to trimming and J lost 4 bases; unmatched junction nucleotides: 6. CDR3 size: 14 residues. This record belongs to a study of blood T cell repertoires in COVID-19. The wider study: Samples representing acute and convalescent COVID-19 were sourced from the United States, Italy and Spain.

The Seattle patients, enrolled during active infection, were followed longitudinally. This clonotype was obtained from a woman aged 40 to 55 with COVID-19, enrolled during active disease. The chain employs TRBV29-1 and TRBJ2-1, with 9 bases aligning to TRBD1. Sequenced material: peripheral blood. The CDR3 DNA reads TGCAGCGTTACGGGACAGGGCATATACAATGAGCAGTTCTTC. This sequence encodes CSVTGQGIYNEQFF.